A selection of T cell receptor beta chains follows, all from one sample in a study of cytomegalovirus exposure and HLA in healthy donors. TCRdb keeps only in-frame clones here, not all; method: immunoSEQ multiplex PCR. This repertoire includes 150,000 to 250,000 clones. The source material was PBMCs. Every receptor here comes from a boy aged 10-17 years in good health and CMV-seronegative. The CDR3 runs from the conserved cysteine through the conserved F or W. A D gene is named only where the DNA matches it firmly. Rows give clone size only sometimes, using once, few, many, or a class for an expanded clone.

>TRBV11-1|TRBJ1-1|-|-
CASSNQGRFTEAFF
TGTGCCAGCAGCAATCAGGGTAGGTTCACTGAAGCTTTCTTT
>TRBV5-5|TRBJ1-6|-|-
CASSSKLGGLNSPLHF
TGTGCCAGCAGCTCAAAGTTGGGGGGGTTGAATTCACCCCTCCACTTT
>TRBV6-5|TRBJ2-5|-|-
CASSYSLGTQETQYF
TGTGCCAGCAGTTACTCTTTAGGGACACAAGAGACCCAGTACTTC
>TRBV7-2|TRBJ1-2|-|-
CASSLTGLGNYGYTF
TGTGCCAGCAGCTTAACAGGGCTCGGTAACTATGGCTACACCTTC
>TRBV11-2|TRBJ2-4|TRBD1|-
CASSFPRGSLGAKNIQYF
TGTGCCAGCAGCTTCCCCAGGGGGTCCCTTGGGGCCAAAAACATTCAGTACTTC
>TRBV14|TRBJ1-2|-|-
CASSETANYGYTF
TGTGCCAGCAGCGAGACAGCTAACTATGGCTACACCTTC
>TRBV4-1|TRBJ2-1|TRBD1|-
CASSQDRDRDVNEQFF
TGCGCCAGCAGCCAAGATCGGGACAGGGACGTCAATGAGCAGTTCTTC
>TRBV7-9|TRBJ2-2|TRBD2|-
CASSHGTSPEKWDTGELFF
TGTGCCAGCAGCCACGGGACTAGTCCTGAAAAATGGGACACCGGGGAGCTGTTTTTT
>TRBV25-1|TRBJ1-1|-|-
CASRLGGEAFF
TGTGCCAGCAGGTTGGGAGGTGAAGCTTTCTTT
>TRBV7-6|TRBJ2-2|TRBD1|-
CASSPGGQGATGELFF
TGTGCCAGCAGCCCGGGGGGACAGGGGGCCACCGGGGAGCTGTTTTTT
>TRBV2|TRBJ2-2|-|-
CASSEYRAGNAGELFF
TGTGCCAGCAGTGAATATAGGGCAGGGAACGCCGGGGAGCTGTTTTTT
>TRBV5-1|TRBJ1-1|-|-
CASSLRGEGTEAFF
TGCGCCAGCAGCTTGAGAGGGGAGGGGACTGAAGCTTTCTTT
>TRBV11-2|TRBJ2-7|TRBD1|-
CASSPGGQGRSYEQYF
TGTGCCAGCAGCCCGGGGGGACAGGGACGGTCCTACGAGCAGTACTTC
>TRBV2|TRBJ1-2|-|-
CASSERGRGYTF
TGTGCCAGCAGTGAACGGGGTCGTGGCTACACCTTC
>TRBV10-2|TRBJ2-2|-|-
CASSEWSPNTGELFF
TGCGCCAGCAGTGAATGGAGTCCAAACACCGGGGAGCTGTTTTTT
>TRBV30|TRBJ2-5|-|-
CAWSAHAGVQETQYF
TGTGCCTGGAGTGCCCACGCAGGGGTGCAAGAGACCCAGTACTTC
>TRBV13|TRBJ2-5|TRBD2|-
CASSVAGGRQETQYF
TGTGCCAGCAGCGTAGCGGGGGGGAGGCAAGAGACCCAGTACTTC
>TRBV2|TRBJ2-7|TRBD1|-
CASIGAGGEFGEQYF
TGTGCCAGCATAGGGGCAGGGGGCGAATTTGGCGAGCAGTACTTC
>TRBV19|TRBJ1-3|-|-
CASRTYLASGNTIYF
TGTGCCAGTCGAACCTACTTAGCCTCTGGAAACACCATATATTTT
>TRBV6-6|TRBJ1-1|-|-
CASSSEGGKNTEAFF
TGTGCCAGCAGTTCAGAGGGGGGGAAGAACACTGAAGCTTTCTTT
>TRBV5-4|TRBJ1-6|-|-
CASSLDGASRSPLHF
TGTGCCAGCAGCTTGGATGGGGCTTCAAGGTCACCCCTCCACTTT
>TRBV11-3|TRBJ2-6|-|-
CASSSQDMVSGANVLTF
TGTGCCAGCAGCTCACAGGACATGGTCTCTGGGGCCAACGTCCTGACTTTC
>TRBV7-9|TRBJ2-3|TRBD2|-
CASSSPSGGATDTQYF
TGTGCCAGCAGCTCTCCTAGCGGGGGGGCGACAGATACGCAGTATTTT
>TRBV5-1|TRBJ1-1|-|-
CASSFTSQGNTEAFF
TGCGCCAGCAGCTTTACTTCCCAGGGTAACACTGAAGCTTTCTTT
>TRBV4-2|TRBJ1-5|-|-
CASSQDRRGEQPQHF
TGTGCCAGCAGCCAAGATCGCAGGGGAGAACAGCCCCAGCATTTT
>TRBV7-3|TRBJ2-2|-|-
CASSPRGAWGGRETGELFF
TGTGCCAGCAGCCCCCGGGGGGCTTGGGGGGGCCGTGAGACCGGGGAGCTGTTTTTT
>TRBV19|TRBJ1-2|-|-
CASGETAFYGYTF
TGTGCCAGTGGAGAGACAGCGTTCTATGGCTACACCTTC
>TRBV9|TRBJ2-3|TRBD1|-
CASSPPGGGTDTQYF
TGTGCCAGCAGCCCCCCAGGGGGTGGCACAGATACGCAGTATTTT
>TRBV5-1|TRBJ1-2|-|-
CASSFGGANYGYTF
TGCGCCAGCAGCTTTGGGGGCGCGAACTATGGCTACACCTTC
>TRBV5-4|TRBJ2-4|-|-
CASSEDRAKNIQYF
TGTGCCAGCAGTGAAGACAGGGCCAAAAACATTCAGTACTTC
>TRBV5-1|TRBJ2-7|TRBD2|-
CASRLAGGYEQYF
TGCGCCAGCCGACTAGCGGGGGGTTACGAGCAGTACTTC
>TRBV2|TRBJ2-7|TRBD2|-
CASSPGTSEIYEQYF
TGTGCCAGTTCACCTGGGACTAGCGAAATTTACGAGCAGTACTTC
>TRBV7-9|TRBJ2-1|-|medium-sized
CASATAIGNEQFF
TGTGCCAGCGCGACAGCCATAGGGAATGAGCAGTTCTTC
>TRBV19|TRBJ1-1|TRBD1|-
CASGGPRQGATEAFF
TGTGCCAGTGGAGGCCCGCGACAGGGGGCCACTGAAGCTTTCTTT
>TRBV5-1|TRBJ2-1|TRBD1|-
CASSIFGQGRNNEQFF
TGCGCCAGCTCCATATTCGGACAGGGTAGAAACAATGAGCAGTTCTTC
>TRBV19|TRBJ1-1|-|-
CASSMERLNTEAFF
TGTGCCAGTAGTATGGAACGACTAAACACTGAAGCTTTCTTT
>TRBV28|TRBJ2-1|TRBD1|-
CATETGLYNEQFF
TGTGCCACCGAGACAGGGCTCTACAATGAGCAGTTCTTC